A selection of T cell receptor beta chains follows, all from one sample in a study of T cells in Graves' hyperthyroidism and ophthalmopathy. TCRdb reprocessed the multiplex PCR reads via MiXCR and lists one record per CDR3 protein. The sample has 530,000 or so distinct CDR3 sequences, 46% seen once. The specimen sequenced was peripheral blood or thyroid tissue (not recorded which). The receptors stem from a woman younger than 35 with Graves' hyperthyroidism. Each CDR3 is given with its conserved first and last residue. D genes are given only for firm matches. Size is omitted from some rows. Given values are once, few, many or a class for expanded clones.

d_gene	abundance	j_gene	v_gene	CDR3aa	CDR3nt
NA	NA	TRBJ2-1	TRBV9	CASSVAPDPYNEQFF	TGTGCCAGCAGCGTAGCCCCGGACCCCTACAATGAGCAGTTCTTC
NA	many	TRBJ2-7	TRBV5-1	CASSLALDYNEQYF	TGCGCCAGCAGCTTGGCCCTGGACTACAACGAGCAGTACTTC
NA	NA	TRBJ2-1	TRBV25-1	CASSDIPSGLTYNEQFF	TGTGCCAGCAGTGATATTCCCAGCGGGCTTACCTACAATGAGCAGTTCTTC
TRBD1	NA	TRBJ1-5	TRBV12-5	CASGYHQSGTGGNQPQHF	TGTGCTAGTGGTTACCACCAATCCGGGACAGGGGGCAATCAGCCCCAGCATTTT
TRBD1	few	TRBJ2-6	TRBV7-9	CASSSTRDRYSGANVLTF	TGTGCCAGCAGCTCCACAAGGGACAGGTACTCTGGGGCCAACGTCCTGACTTTC
TRBD2	many	TRBJ2-7	TRBV10-3	CAISEASGTYEQYF	TGTGCCATCAGTGAGGCTAGCGGGACCTACGAGCAGTACTTC
NA	few	TRBJ2-2	TRBV20-1	CSARDRVTGTGELFF	TGCAGTGCTAGAGATCGGGTTACGGGCACCGGGGAGCTGTTTTTT
NA	many	TRBJ1-2	TRBV6-6	CASSESWGRIYGYTF	TGTGCCAGCAGTGAATCTTGGGGGCGAATTTATGGCTACACCTTC
NA	once	TRBJ2-1	TRBV20-1	CSAIASSSYNEQFF	TGCAGTGCTATAGCCTCGAGCTCCTACAATGAGCAGTTCTTC
NA	many	TRBJ2-2	TRBV3-1	CASSHLTPGPGELFF	TGTGCCAGCAGCCATCTAACCCCAGGGCCCGGGGAGCTGTTTTTT
NA	NA	TRBJ2-2	TRBV7-2	CASSLVARQTGTGELFF	TGTGCCAGCAGCTTAGTTGCCCGGCAGACGGGGACCGGGGAGCTGTTTTTT
NA	NA	TRBJ2-2	TRBV6-6	CASSGAWNTGELFF	TGTGCCAGCAGCGGAGCTTGGAACACCGGGGAGCTGTTTTTT
NA	NA	TRBJ1-1	TRBV20-1	CSSYGTEAFF	TGCAGTTCTTATGGGACTGAAGCTTTCTTT
TRBD2	once	TRBJ2-1	TRBV20-1	CSASPSGSSYNEQFF	TGCAGTGCTAGCCCTAGCGGGAGCTCCTACAATGAGCAGTTCTTC
NA	once	TRBJ2-7	TRBV5-4	CASSSLGQYF	TGTGCCAGCAGTAGCTTGGGGCAGTACTTC
NA	many	TRBJ1-1	TRBV7-8	CASSLAVGEPEAFF	TGTGCCAGCAGCCTAGCAGTGGGCGAACCTGAAGCTTTCTTT
TRBD2	many	TRBJ2-7	TRBV7-2	CASSPASIGRAMYF	TGTGCCAGCAGCCCAGCGAGTATCGGGAGGGCCATGTACTTC
NA	few	TRBJ2-2	TRBV14	CASSQDTTGEGSGELFF	TGTGCCAGCAGCCAAGATACAACGGGAGAGGGGTCCGGGGAGCTGTTTTTT
TRBD1	NA	TRBJ2-5	TRBV15	CATSRAHPGQGQETQYF	TGTGCCACCAGCAGAGCCCATCCGGGACAGGGGCAAGAGACCCAGTACTTC
TRBD2	NA	TRBJ2-1	TRBV6-2/TRBV6-3	CASSFQREEQFF	TGTGCCAGCAGTTTCCAGCGGGAGGAGCAGTTCTTC
NA	few	TRBJ2-1	TRBV7-8	CASSLTGRSSYNEQFF	TGTGCCAGCAGCTTAACCGGGAGAAGCTCCTACAATGAGCAGTTCTTC
NA	many	TRBJ1-2	TRBV9	CASSVDGSFHGYTF	TGTGCCAGCAGCGTAGATGGGTCCTTCCATGGCTACACCTTC
TRBD2	once	TRBJ2-5	TRBV27	CASSLGLAGPLQETQYF	TGTGCCAGCAGTTTGGGACTAGCGGGACCACTCCAAGAGACCCAGTACTTC
NA	many	TRBJ1-1	TRBV6-6	CASSPGFYLENTEAFF	TGTGCCAGCAGTCCCGGCTTCTATTTGGAGAACACTGAAGCTTTCTTT
NA	medium-sized	TRBJ1-1	TRBV2	CASSDGSNTEAFF	TGTGCCAGCAGTGATGGGTCTAACACTGAAGCTTTCTTT
NA	many	TRBJ1-1	TRBV12-3/TRBV12-4	CASSFLFAEAFF	TGTGCCAGCAGTTTTCTGTTTGCTGAAGCTTTCTTT
NA	NA	TRBJ2-7	TRBV4-3	CASSQDETGFSYEQYF	TGCGCCAGCAGCCAAGATGAGACAGGCTTCTCCTACGAGCAGTACTTC
NA	NA	TRBJ1-1	TRBV7-9	CASSRDRALDTQYFGPGTVGTFF	NA
NA	few	TRBJ2-7	TRBV12-3/TRBV12-4	CASSLRPGTYSYEQYF	TGTGCCAGCAGTTTAAGGCCCGGGACGTACTCCTACGAGCAGTACTTC
TRBD1	NA	TRBJ1-2	TRBV18	CASSSGDRDNYTF	TGTGCCAGCTCCTCGGGAGACAGGGATAACTACACCTTC
NA	NA	TRBJ1-1	TRBV10-3	CAAGRDGNTEAFF	TGTGCCGCGGGCAGGGATGGAAACACTGAAGCTTTCTTT
NA	few	TRBJ2-5	TRBV18	CASSQYQEAQYF	TGTGCCAGCTCCCAGTACCAAGAGGCCCAGTACTTC
NA	NA	TRBJ2-2	TRBV19	CASSPYKGNTGELFF	TGTGCCAGTAGCCCCTACAAGGGGAACACCGGGGAGCTGTTTTTT
NA	NA	TRBJ2-7	TRBV24-1	CATSVTGSYEQYF	TGTGCCACCAGTGTGACGGGGAGCTACGAGCAGTACTTC
NA	NA	TRBJ1-6	TRBV29-1	CSVDNRPNSPLHF	TGCAGCGTAGACAACAGACCTAATTCACCCCTCCACTTT
TRBD2	few	TRBJ2-1	TRBV12-3/TRBV12-4	CASSTGLGNEQFF	TGTGCCAGCAGTACCGGACTAGGGAATGAGCAGTTCTTC
TRBD1	NA	TRBJ1-1	TRBV4-2	CASSQGAGGRGEAFF	TGTGCCAGCAGCCAAGGGGCAGGGGGCCGTGGCGAAGCTTTCTTT
NA	few	TRBJ2-3	TRBV15	CATSRQDDTQYF	TGTGCCACCAGCAGGCAAGATGATACGCAGTATTTT
TRBD2	NA	TRBJ2-3	TRBV5-4	CASSFLAGITDTQYF	TGTGCCAGCAGCTTCCTAGCGGGAATCACAGATACGCAGTATTTT
TRBD1	NA	TRBJ2-7	TRBV15	CATAGQVSGEQYF	TGTGCCACGGCGGGACAGGTTAGCGGAGAGCAGTACTTC
NA	many	TRBJ1-4	TRBV6-5	CASSYGVGNEKLFF	TGTGCCAGCAGTTACGGGGTCGGTAATGAAAAACTGTTTTTT
NA	many	TRBJ1-1	TRBV19	CASSIRRRIAEAFF	TGTGCCAGTAGTATAAGGCGGCGAATAGCTGAAGCTTTCTTT
NA	NA	TRBJ2-3	TRBV20-1	CSARVWLSGTTDTQYF	TGCAGTGCTAGAGTTTGGCTCAGCGGTACCACAGATACGCAGTATTTT
TRBD2	many	TRBJ2-7	TRBV9	CASSVTGTSGYEQYF	TGTGCCAGCAGCGTAACCGGGACTAGCGGTTACGAGCAGTACTTC
TRBD1	NA	TRBJ2-7	TRBV7-3	CASSLRTGTTYEQYF	TGTGCCAGCAGCTTAAGGACAGGGACCACCTACGAGCAGTACTTC
NA	many	TRBJ1-1	TRBV5-1	CASSLEKYGEAFF	TGCGCCAGCAGCTTGGAAAAGTACGGTGAAGCTTTCTTT
TRBD1	NA	TRBJ2-7	TRBV13	CASSYGTGRYEQYF	TGTGCCAGCAGTTACGGGACAGGCCGCTACGAGCAGTACTTC
TRBD2	many	TRBJ2-2	TRBV5-5	CASTQLAANTGELFF	TGTGCCAGCACCCAACTAGCGGCAAACACCGGGGAGCTGTTTTTT
TRBD2	many	TRBJ2-7	TRBV20-1	CSASPGTSGSLSYEQYF	TGCAGTGCCAGCCCCGGGACTAGCGGGAGTCTTTCCTACGAGCAGTACTTC
NA	NA	TRBJ1-2	TRBV29-1	CSVEAGVYGYTF	TGCAGCGTTGAAGCAGGGGTCTATGGCTACACCTTC
NA	few	TRBJ1-4	TRBV4-1	CASSGSSAATNEKLFF	TGCGCCAGCAGCGGCTCCTCAGCTGCAACTAATGAAAAACTGTTTTTT
NA	few	TRBJ1-2	TRBV13	CASRDGTYGYTF	TGTGCCAGCAGAGACGGGACGTATGGCTACACCTTC
NA	NA	TRBJ1-1	TRBV6-5	CASSYSGDAFF	TGTGCCAGCAGTTACTCAGGGGATGCTTTCTTT
TRBD1	NA	TRBJ2-2	TRBV20-1	CSARDRPGQGATGELFF	TGCAGTGCTAGAGACCGTCCGGGACAGGGGGCCACCGGGGAGCTGTTTTTT
NA	many	TRBJ1-6	TRBV7-9	CASSLGSGSYNSPLHF	TGTGCCAGCAGCCTAGGAAGTGGCTCCTATAATTCACCCCTCCACTTT